This entry features one TCR beta chain sequence. Germline CDR1 and CDR2: SGHDN and FVKESK. V was cut by 4 bases and J by 6 bases, with 7 bases left in between. CDR3 length: 13 residues. These data are taken from a study of blood T cell repertoires in COVID-19. Turning to the study itself: From T cells, B-cell-depleted T cells, or PBMCs came the material, which was cDNA or gDNA.

In the source study's methods: Amplified reference gene primers provided the basis for estimating nucleated cell counts. Clones were read by immunoSEQ multiplex PCR, and TCRdb kept only the in-frame ones, dropping some. Clonal size and the V and J genes are those of that table, whereas D and trimming came from the DNA. The sample contains 150,000 to 200,000 clones, more than 75% of which appear only once. The V gene is TRBV14, the J gene TRBJ1-6, with a weak D call TRBD1 (5 bases). What was sequenced was peripheral blood. The source is a man aged 35 to 55 with active or convalescent COVID-19. The CDR3 region is CASSPDSNSPLHF. Written as DNA, the CDR3 is TGTGCCAGCAGCCCTGACAGTAATTCACCCCTCCACTTT.